The 24 T cell receptor beta chains reported below all come from one sample, sequenced in a study of tumor-infiltrating lymphocytes in localized non-small cell lung cancer. Some clones are missing from TCRdb's copy, which holds only in-frame ones; the method was immunoSEQ multiplex PCR. The table lists roughly 8,000 clones, about 60% of them singletons. Material for sequencing was uninvolved lung tissue not adjacent to the tumor. These receptors were collected from a human donor with non-small cell lung cancer.

The chain uses TRBV30 and TRBJ1-1, with D tentatively TRBD1 (5 bases). V was clipped by 3 bases and J by 1 base, with 15 bases between them. The length of the CDR3 is 15 residues. CDR1 is GTSNPN and CDR2 is SVGIG in the germline V gene (reference sequence). The CDR3 protein is CAWSLSGTRNTEAFF. The CDR3 DNA reads TGTGCCTGGAGCTTATCCGGGACGAGGAACACTGAAGCTTTCTTT.

V usage is TRBV9 and J usage is TRBJ2-7; D may be TRBD2 (5 bases). CDR1 is SGDLS and CDR2 is YYNGEE in the germline V gene. The CDR3 covers 15 residues. V was trimmed by 0 bases and J by 4 bases, leaving 14 bases between them. For the CDR3, the DNA is TGTGCCAGCAGCGTAGACGGGTACAGCGGTTACGAGCAGTACTTC. This encodes CASSVDGYSGYEQYF. Combining the CDR3 with reference TRBV9 and TRBJ2-7 gives the whole variable domain DSGVTQTPKHLITATGQRVTLRCSPRSGDLSVYWYQQSLDQGLQFLIQYYNGEERAKGNILERFSAQQFPDLHSELNLSSLELGDSALYFCASSVDGYSGYEQYFGPGTRLTVT.

This clone occurred a few times. V usage is TRBV11-1 and J usage is TRBJ1-1; 7 nucleotides match TRBD1. Germline trimming cut 7 bases from V and 4 bases from J; bases unmatched to any gene: 18. The CDR3 is made up of 17 amino acids. CDR1 is SGHAT and CDR2 is FQDESV in the germline V gene (reference sequence). The CDR3: CASIPWGNRGKGTEAFF. CDR3 DNA: TGTGCCAGCATCCCCTGGGGGAACAGGGGAAAGGGCACTGAAGCTTTCTTT.

The chain employs TRBV6-6 and TRBJ2-7; maybe TRBD1 (5 bases). The CDR3 runs 12 residues. V gave up 6 bases and J gave up 3 bases, with 9 bases separating them. Germline CDR1 MNHNY, CDR2 SVGAGI (reference sequence). The CDR3 sequence: CASSRTGYEQYF. In nucleotides, the CDR3 is TGTGCCAGCAGCCGCACAGGCTACGAGCAGTACTTC.

The CDR3 loop reads CAWNPTGAFYGYTF. DNA of the CDR3: TGTGCCTGGAATCCGACAGGGGCCTTCTATGGCTACACCTTC. The chain uses TRBV30 and TRBJ1-2, with TRBD1 identical over 8 bases. Losses at the gene ends were 4 bases for V and 4 bases for J; bases not matched to a gene: 8. The CDR3 length is 14 residues. Germline V gene sequence: CDR1 GTSNPN, CDR2 SVGIG (reference sequence).

This clone has a handful of counts. Other nucleotide sequences in the sample specify the same CDR3. This chain joins TRBV5-4 and TRBJ2-7, with 8 bases matching TRBD1. V shed 4 bases, J shed 0 bases, and the junction held 3 bases outside the gene matches. This CDR3 has 14 amino acids. Germline V CDR1 and CDR2: SGHNT, YYREEE (reference sequence). In DNA, the CDR3 is TGTGCCAGCAGCCCGGGACAGGACTCCTACGAGCAGTACTTC. Translated, it gives CASSPGQDSYEQYF.

This clone was seen only a few times. The V gene is TRBV27, the J gene TRBJ2-2, with 8 bases fitting TRBD1. CDR3 length: 13 residues. The trim removed 6 bases at V and 4 bases at J, leaving 1 base unmatched. Germline V gene data show CDR1 as MNHEY and CDR2 as SMNVEV (reference sequence). The CDR3 reads CASRTGATGELFF. CDR3 DNA: TGTGCCAGCAGGACAGGGGCCACCGGGGAGCTGTTTTTT.

This clone was seen more than once but under ten times. The genes are TRBV27 and TRBJ2-2; tentative D call: TRBD2 (5 bases). CDR3 length: 15 residues. Germline CDR1 MNHEY, CDR2 SMNVEV (reference sequence). V dropped 3 bases and J dropped 7 bases, with 15 bases sitting between them. This CDR3 is CASSFIPSAGGELFF. The DNA of the CDR3 is TGTGCCAGCAGTTTCATCCCTTCTGCGGGCGGGGAGCTGTTTTTT.

This clone came up once. V is TRBV19 and J is TRBJ1-2; D unresolved. In germline, CDR1 is LNHDA, CDR2 SQIVND (reference sequence). The CDR3 spans 16 residues. Trimming removed 6 bases at V and 4 bases at J, with 21 bases between. The CDR3 loop reads CASRVDAQSRSYGYTF. Here the CDR3 DNA reads TGTGCCAGTAGGGTGGACGCTCAGAGCAGGTCCTATGGCTACACCTTC.

In its sample, this clone was seen once. The chain recombines TRBV6-6 with TRBJ1-2; D is perhaps TRBD1 (6 bases). Trimming stripped 6 bases from V and 6 bases from J, with 14 bases between. The CDR3 extends over 13 amino acids. CDR1 and CDR2 from the germline V gene are MNHNY and SVGAGI (reference sequence). In nucleotides, the CDR3 is TGTGCCAGCAGAAAACAGGGCCGAAATGGCTACACCTTC. It codes for CASRKQGRNGYTF.

The chain carries TRBV4-2 and TRBJ2-1, with 11 bases matching TRBD2. CDR3 length: 16 residues. J lost 8 bases, V lost 0 bases, and 6 bases had no gene match. The germline CDR1 and CDR2 sequences are LGHNA and YNFKEQ. CDR3 residues: CASSQDKASGGYEQFF. The CDR3 coding sequence is TGTGCCAGCAGCCAAGATAAGGCTAGCGGGGGGTATGAGCAGTTCTTC.

This chain uses TRBV2 with TRBJ2-6; D unresolved. The V end lost 6 bases, the J end lost 0 bases, and 6 bases lay between the germline ends. This CDR3 is built from 14 residues. From germline, CDR1 is SNHLY and CDR2 FYNNEI. CDR3 DNA sequence: TGTGCCAGCAGACTGAACTCTGGGGCCAACGTCCTGACTTTC. The encoded protein is CASRLNSGANVLTF.

The chain links TRBV9 to TRBJ1-6; unclear D gene. The germline CDR1 and CDR2 sequences are SGDLS and YYNGEE. V was trimmed by 0 bases and J by 9 bases, leaving 13 bases between them. This CDR3 contains 15 residues. CDR3: CASSVADGRSSPLHF. DNA of the CDR3: TGTGCCAGCAGCGTAGCTGACGGGAGGAGTTCACCCCTCCACTTT. Variable domain in full (rest from reference TRBV9 and TRBJ1-6): DSGVTQTPKHLITATGQRVTLRCSPRSGDLSVYWYQQSLDQGLQFLIQYYNGEERAKGNILERFSAQQFPDLHSELNLSSLELGDSALYFCASSVADGRSSPLHFGNGTRLTVT.

This chain joins TRBV30 and TRBJ2-2; 8 bases are shared with TRBD2. V was clipped by 4 bases and J by 5 bases; unmatched bases: 12. Germline assignment: CDR1 GTSNPN and CDR2 SVGIG (reference sequence). There are 16 residues in the CDR3. CDR3 bases: TGTGCCTGGAAGGTGGCGGGGGGACTCGGGACCGGGGAGCTGTTTTTT. It translates to CAWKVAGGLGTGELFF.

This chain connects TRBV5-6 to TRBJ1-2, with D unclear. The germline V gene has CDR1 SGHDT and CDR2 YYEEEE. With 3 bases removed from V and 14 bases from J, the gap between germline ends came to 26 bases. The CDR3 length is 15 residues. The CDR3 nucleotides read TGTGCCAGCAGCTGGGCCGTCCGTTCATACGCCCCCCCGACCTTC. It translates to CASSWAVRSYAPPTF.

This clone is medium-sized. The J gene is TRBJ2-5, the V gene TRBV5-1; D unresolved. Germline lookup yields CDR1 SGHRS and CDR2 YFSETQ. With 4 bases removed from V and 5 bases from J, the gap between germline ends came to 15 bases. The CDR3 spans 14 residues. Written as DNA, the CDR3 is TGCGCCAGCAGCCCCCCTGGGCGTTACGAGACCCAGTACTTC. Translated: CASSPPGRYETQYF.

The chain has TRBV2 and TRBJ1-5, with unresolved D. This CDR3 has 13 residues. V lost 8 bases and J 3 bases, leaving 11 bases between the germline ends. In germline, CDR1 is SNHLY, CDR2 FYNNEI. Written as DNA, the CDR3 is TGTGCCAGCCGGGCGCAGAACAATCAGCCCCAGCATTTT. Residues: CASRAQNNQPQHF.

The chain links TRBV30 to TRBJ1-5; 11 positions agree with TRBD1. Trimming cost V 2 bases and J 7 bases; bases outside gene matches: 4. Germline values: CDR1 GTSNPN, CDR2 SVGIG (reference sequence). This CDR3 spans 14 amino acids. CDR3 sequence reads: CAWSRGTGGQPQHF. The CDR3 bases are TGTGCCTGGAGTAGAGGGACAGGGGGACAGCCCCAGCATTTT. The entire variable domain, with the rest obtained from reference TRBV30 and TRBJ1-5, is as follows: SQTIHQWPATLVQPVGSPLSLECTVEGTSNPNLYWYRQAAGRGLQLLFYSVGIGQISSEVPQNLSASRPQDRQFILSSKKLLLSDSGFYLCAWSRGTGGQPQHFGDGTRLSIL.

CDR3 DNA sequence: TGTGCCAGCAGTAAAGTCGCCGAGCAGTACTTC. Encoded protein: CASSKVAEQYF. The chain carries TRBV2 and TRBJ2-7; D uncertain. Looked up from germline, CDR1 is SNHLY and CDR2 is FYNNEI. The CDR3 consists of 11 residues. Trimming left V 5 bases short and J 6 bases short, with 8 bases between.

The V and J genes are TRBV5-8 and TRBJ2-7; D is perhaps TRBD1 (6 bases). V shed 5 bases and J shed 4 bases, with 13 bases lying between them. CDR1 and CDR2 from the germline V gene are SGHTS and YDEGEE. The length of the CDR3 is 13 residues. The CDR3 region is CASSHTGSYEQYF. The CDR3 DNA sequence: TGTGCCAGCAGTCATACAGGGTCTTACGAGCAGTACTTC.

V usage is TRBV29-1 and J usage is TRBJ2-5; 8 nucleotides agree with TRBD2. Per the germline V gene, CDR1 is SQVTM and CDR2 is ANQGSEA. V lost 3 bases, J lost 4 bases, and 16 bases stayed unmatched. The CDR3 covers 17 residues. CDR3 nucleotide sequence: TGCAGCGTTGACGGCGCGGGGGGTTTTTTGTCCCCAGAGACCCAGTACTTC. Its protein product is CSVDGAGGFLSPETQYF.

This clone was detected a few times. The genes are TRBV19 and TRBJ1-2; 9 bases map to TRBD1. The CDR3 totals 14 residues. Germline loops: CDR1 LNHDA, CDR2 SQIVND (reference sequence). Unmatched junction bases numbered 3, after V lost 4 bases and J lost 3 bases. CDR3 sequence (DNA): TGTGCCAGTAGTAAGAGACAGGGGGACTATGGCTACACCTTC. Translated, it gives CASSKRQGDYGYTF. The whole variable domain, remainder taken from reference TRBV19 and TRBJ1-2, is DGGITQSPKYLFRKEGQNVTLSCEQNLNHDAMYWYRQDPGQGLRLIYYSQIVNDFQKGDIAEGYSVSREKKESFPLTVTSAQKNPTAFYLCASSKRQGDYGYTFGSGTRLTVV.

In its sample, this clone was seen a few times. The chain combines TRBV10-3 with TRBJ1-1, with D uncertain. The CDR3 extends over 13 amino acids. CDR1 ENHRY and CDR2 SYGVKD come from the germline V gene. V lost 5 bases and J lost 8, with 15 bases in between. In DNA form, the CDR3 reads TGTGCCATCAGTAACGCGAGCCCGGGGGAAGCTTTCTTT. Amino acid sequence: CAISNASPGEAFF.

This clone was picked up one time. A far larger clone is just one base off, so this is likely a read error. The V call is TRBV5-4, the J call TRBJ2-5; 7 bases fit TRBD1. J lost 5 bases, V lost 4 bases, and 5 bases had no gene match. Germline-derived CDR1 and CDR2 are SGHNT and YYREEE (reference sequence). The CDR3 has 13 residues. CDR3 nucleotide sequence: TGTGCCAGCAGCGTTGACAGGGCGGAGACCCAGTACTTC. This sequence encodes CASSVDRAETQYF.